This TCR beta chain stems from a study of T cell clones after liver transplantation. Study-wide background: Immunosuppression withdrawal was tried within 2 years after liver transplantation in this trial. Findings and caveats of the study: A significant post-transplant drop in circulating graft-donor-reactive CD4 TCRbeta sequences occurred in most of the 8 subjects. Rather than being deleted, graft donor-reactive T cells may have moved into the graft. Post-transplant time points were not standardized, so conclusions are preliminary.

The protocol was immunoSEQ multiplex PCR, while the TCRdb copy is restricted to in-frame clones and leaves out a portion. The sample includes around 51,000 clones, 80% to 90% seen only once; the top ten take about 15%. This CDR3 has 14 amino acids. Germline-derived CDR1 and CDR2 are LNHDA and SQIVND (reference sequence). The V end was cut by 3 bases, the J end by 4 bases, with 12 bases between. Comment on this clone: Its antigen is as yet unknown.

V and J are TRBV19 and TRBJ1-2; a weak D match, TRBD1 (5 bases). The specimen comprised CD8+ T cells from blood, sampled 12 months after liver transplant. The receptor was derived from a human patient who received a liver transplant. These T cells may partly come from the graft donor. The CDR3 reads CASSMRDGVYGYTF. The CDR3 region has the DNA TGTGCCAGTAGTATGAGGGACGGAGTCTATGGCTACACCTTC.